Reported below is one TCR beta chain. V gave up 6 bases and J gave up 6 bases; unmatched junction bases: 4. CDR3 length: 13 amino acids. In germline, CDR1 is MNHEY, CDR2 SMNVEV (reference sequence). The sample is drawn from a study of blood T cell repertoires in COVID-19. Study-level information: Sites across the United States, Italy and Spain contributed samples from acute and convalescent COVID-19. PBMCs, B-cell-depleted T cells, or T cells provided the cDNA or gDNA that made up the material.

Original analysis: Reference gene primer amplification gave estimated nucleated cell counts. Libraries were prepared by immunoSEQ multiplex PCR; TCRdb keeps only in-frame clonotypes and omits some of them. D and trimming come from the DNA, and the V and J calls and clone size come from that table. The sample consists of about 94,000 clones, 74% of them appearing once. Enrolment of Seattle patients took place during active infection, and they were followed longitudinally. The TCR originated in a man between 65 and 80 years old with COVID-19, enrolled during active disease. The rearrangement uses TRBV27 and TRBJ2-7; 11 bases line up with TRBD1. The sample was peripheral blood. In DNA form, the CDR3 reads TGTGCCAGCAGGCGAGGGACAGGGGGCGAGCAGTACTTC. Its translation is CASRRGTGGEQYF.